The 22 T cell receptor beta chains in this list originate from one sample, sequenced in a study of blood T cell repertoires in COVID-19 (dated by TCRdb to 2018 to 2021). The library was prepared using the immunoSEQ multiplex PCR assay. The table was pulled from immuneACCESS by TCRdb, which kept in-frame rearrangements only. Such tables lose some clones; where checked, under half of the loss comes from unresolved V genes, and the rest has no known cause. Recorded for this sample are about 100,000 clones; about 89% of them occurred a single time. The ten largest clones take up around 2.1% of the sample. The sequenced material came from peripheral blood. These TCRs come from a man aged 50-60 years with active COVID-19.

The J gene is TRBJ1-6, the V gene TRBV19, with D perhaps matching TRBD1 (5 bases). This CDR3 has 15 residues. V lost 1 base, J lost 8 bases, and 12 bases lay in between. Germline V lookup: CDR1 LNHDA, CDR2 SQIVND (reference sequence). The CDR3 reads CASSIVQGLDSPLHF. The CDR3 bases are TGTGCCAGTAGTATAGTTCAGGGTTTGGATTCACCCCTCCACTTT.

Here the CDR3 DNA reads TGCGCCAGCGCCAGCGGGAGTGAGCCGGAGACCCAGTACTTC. As protein: CASASGSEPETQYF. The chain combines TRBV5-1 with TRBJ2-5; TRBD2 aligns across 8 bases. This CDR3 has 14 amino acids. Germline lookup yields CDR1 SGHRS and CDR2 YFSETQ. V trimming: 7 bases; J trimming: 5 bases; junction bases outside the gene matches: 10.

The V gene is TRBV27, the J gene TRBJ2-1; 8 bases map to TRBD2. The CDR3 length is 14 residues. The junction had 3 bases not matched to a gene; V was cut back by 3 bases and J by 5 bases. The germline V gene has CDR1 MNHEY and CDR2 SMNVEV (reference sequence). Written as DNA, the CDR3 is TGTGCCAGCAGTTTGACTAGCGATGACAATGAGCAGTTCTTC. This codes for CASSLTSDDNEQFF.

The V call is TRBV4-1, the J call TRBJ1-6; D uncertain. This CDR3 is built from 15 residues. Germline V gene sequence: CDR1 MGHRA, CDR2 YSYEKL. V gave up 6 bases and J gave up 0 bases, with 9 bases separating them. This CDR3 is CASREDSSYNSPLHF. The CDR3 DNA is TGCGCCAGCAGAGAAGATAGCTCCTATAATTCACCCCTCCACTTT.

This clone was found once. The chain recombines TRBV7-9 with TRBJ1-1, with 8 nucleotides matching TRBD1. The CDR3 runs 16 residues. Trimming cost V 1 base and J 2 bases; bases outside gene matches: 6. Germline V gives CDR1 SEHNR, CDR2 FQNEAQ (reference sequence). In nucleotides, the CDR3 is TGTGCCAGCAGCTTAGATGGGACAGGCTCTAACACTGAAGCTTTCTTT. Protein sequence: CASSLDGTGSNTEAFF.

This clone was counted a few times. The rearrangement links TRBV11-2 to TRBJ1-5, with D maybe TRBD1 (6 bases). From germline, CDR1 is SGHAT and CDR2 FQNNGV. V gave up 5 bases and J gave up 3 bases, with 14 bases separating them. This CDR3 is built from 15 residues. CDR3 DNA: TGTGCCAGCAGCACATCGGGGGGGCTCAATCAGCCCCAGCATTTT. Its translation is CASSTSGGLNQPQHF.

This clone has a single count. The CDR3 protein is CASSGRQGHTGELFF. The CDR3 DNA is TGTGCCAGCAGTGGACGACAGGGGCACACCGGGGAGCTGTTTTTT. This chain links TRBV25-1 with TRBJ2-2; TRBD1 aligns across 8 bases. The CDR3 loop spans 15 amino acids. The germline gives CDR1 MGHDK, CDR2 SYGVNS. V trimming: 4 bases; J trimming: 3 bases; junction bases outside the gene matches: 4.

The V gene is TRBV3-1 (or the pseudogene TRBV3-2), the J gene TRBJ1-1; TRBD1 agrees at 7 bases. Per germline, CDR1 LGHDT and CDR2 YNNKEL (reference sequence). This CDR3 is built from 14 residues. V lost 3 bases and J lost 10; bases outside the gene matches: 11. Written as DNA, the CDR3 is TGTGCCAGCAGCCAGGCCGGGACAGCCCTTGGAGCTTTCTTT. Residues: CASSQAGTALGAFF.

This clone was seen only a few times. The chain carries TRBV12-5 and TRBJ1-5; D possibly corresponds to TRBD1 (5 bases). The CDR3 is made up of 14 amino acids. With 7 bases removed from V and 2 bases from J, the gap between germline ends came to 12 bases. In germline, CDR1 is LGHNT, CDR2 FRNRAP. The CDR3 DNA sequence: TGTGCTAGTGCACCAGGGTTAGGCAATCAGCCCCAGCATTTT. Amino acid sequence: CASAPGLGNQPQHF.

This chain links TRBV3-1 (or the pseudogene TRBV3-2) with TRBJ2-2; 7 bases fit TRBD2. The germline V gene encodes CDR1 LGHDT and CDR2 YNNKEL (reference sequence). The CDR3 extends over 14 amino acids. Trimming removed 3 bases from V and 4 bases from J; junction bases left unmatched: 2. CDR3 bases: TGTGCCAGCAGCCACTTAGCGGGCACCGGGGAGCTGTTTTTT. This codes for CASSHLAGTGELFF.

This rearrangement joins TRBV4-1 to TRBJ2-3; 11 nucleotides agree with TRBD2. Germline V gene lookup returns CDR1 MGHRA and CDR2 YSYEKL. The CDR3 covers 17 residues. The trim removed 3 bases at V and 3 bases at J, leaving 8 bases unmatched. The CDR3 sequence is CASSQSQLAGVTDTQYF. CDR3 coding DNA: TGCGCCAGCAGCCAGTCGCAACTAGCGGGAGTTACAGATACGCAGTATTTT.

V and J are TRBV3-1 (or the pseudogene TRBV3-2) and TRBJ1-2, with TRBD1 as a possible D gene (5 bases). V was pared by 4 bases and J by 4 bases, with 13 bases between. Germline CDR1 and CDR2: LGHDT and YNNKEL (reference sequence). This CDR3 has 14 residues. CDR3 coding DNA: TGTGCCAGCAGCCCGTGGGAGGGGTTCTATGGCTACACCTTC. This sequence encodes CASSPWEGFYGYTF.

CDR3 sequence reads: CASTKGQGNNQPQHF. CDR3 coding DNA: TGTGCCAGCACCAAGGGTCAGGGCAACAATCAGCCCCAGCATTTT. V and J are TRBV9 and TRBJ1-5, with a possible D match to TRBD1 (5 bases). CDR1 SGDLS and CDR2 YYNGEE come from the germline V gene. Trimming removed 6 bases from V and 3 bases from J, with 16 bases in between. The CDR3 loop spans 15 amino acids.

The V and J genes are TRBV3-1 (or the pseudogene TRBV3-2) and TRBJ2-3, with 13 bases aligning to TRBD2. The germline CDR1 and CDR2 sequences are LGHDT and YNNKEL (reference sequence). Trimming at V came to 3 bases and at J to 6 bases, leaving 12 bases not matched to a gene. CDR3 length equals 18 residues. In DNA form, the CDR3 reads TGTGCCAGCAGCCACGGGACTAGCGGGGCGCGGAGGTGGGATACGCAGTATTTT. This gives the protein CASSHGTSGARRWDTQYF.

The CDR3 protein is CASSKDRVRTNTGELFF. In nucleotides, the CDR3 is TGTGCCAGCAGCAAAGACCGGGTCCGCACGAACACCGGGGAGCTGTTTTTT. The gene calls are TRBV21-1 and TRBJ2-2; TRBD2 was called by the table and not checked on the DNA. TRBV21-1 is annotated as a pseudogene. The CDR3 totals 17 residues.

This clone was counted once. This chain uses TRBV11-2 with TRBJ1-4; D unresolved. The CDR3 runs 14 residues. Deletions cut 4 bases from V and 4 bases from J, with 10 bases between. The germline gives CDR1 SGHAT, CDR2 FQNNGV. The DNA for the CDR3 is TGTGCCAGCAGCTCCGTGGGGAGTAATGAAAAACTGTTTTTT. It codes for CASSSVGSNEKLFF.

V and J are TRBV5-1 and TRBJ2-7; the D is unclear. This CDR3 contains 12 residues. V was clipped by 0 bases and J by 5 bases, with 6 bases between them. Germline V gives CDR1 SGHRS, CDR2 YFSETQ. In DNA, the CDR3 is TGCGCCAGCAGCTTGGTTGGAGACGAGCAGTACTTC. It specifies CASSLVGDEQYF.

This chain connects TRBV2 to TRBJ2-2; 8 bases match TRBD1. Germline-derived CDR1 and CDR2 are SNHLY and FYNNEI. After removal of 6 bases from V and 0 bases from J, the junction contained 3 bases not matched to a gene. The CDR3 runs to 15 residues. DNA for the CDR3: TGTGCCAGCAGCAAACAGGGGGCGAACACCGGGGAGCTGTTTTTT. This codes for CASSKQGANTGELFF.

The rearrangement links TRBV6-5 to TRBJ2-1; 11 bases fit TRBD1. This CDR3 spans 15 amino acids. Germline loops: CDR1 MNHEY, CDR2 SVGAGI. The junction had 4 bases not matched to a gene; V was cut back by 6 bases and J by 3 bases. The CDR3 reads CASREDRGLYNEQFF. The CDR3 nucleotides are TGTGCCAGCAGAGAGGACAGGGGGCTCTACAATGAGCAGTTCTTC.

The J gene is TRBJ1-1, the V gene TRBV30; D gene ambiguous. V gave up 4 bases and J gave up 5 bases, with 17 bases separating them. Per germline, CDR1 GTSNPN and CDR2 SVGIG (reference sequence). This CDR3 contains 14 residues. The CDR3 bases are TGTGCCTGGATGCGTCGGAGCCCCCGGACTGAAGCTTTCTTT. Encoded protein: CAWMRRSPRTEAFF.

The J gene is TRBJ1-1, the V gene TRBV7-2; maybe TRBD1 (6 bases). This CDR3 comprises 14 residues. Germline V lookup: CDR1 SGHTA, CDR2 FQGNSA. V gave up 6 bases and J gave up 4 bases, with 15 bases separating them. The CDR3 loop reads CASRKGGAVTEAFF. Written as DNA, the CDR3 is TGTGCCAGCAGAAAGGGGGGGGCTGTCACTGAAGCTTTCTTT.

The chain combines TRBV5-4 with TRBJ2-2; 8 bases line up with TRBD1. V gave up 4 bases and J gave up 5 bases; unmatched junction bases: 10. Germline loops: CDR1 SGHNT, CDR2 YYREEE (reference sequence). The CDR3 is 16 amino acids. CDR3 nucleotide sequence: TGTGCCAGCAGCCCAGTGGACAGGGCAGGGACCGGGGAGCTGTTTTTT. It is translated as CASSPVDRAGTGELFF.